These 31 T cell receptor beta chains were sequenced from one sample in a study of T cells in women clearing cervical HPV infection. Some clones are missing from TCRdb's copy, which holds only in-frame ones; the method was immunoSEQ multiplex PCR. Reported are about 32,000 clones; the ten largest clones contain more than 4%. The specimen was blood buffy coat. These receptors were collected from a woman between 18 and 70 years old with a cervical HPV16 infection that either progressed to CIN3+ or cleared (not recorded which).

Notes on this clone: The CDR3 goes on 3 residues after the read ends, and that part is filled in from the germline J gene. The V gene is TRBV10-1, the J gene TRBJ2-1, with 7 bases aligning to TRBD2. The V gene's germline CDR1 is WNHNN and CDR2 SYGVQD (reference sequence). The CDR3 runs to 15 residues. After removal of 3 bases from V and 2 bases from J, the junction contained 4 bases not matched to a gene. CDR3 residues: CASSEPSGPYNEQFF. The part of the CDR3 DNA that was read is TGCGCCAGCAGTGAACCTAGCGGACCCTACAATGAG.

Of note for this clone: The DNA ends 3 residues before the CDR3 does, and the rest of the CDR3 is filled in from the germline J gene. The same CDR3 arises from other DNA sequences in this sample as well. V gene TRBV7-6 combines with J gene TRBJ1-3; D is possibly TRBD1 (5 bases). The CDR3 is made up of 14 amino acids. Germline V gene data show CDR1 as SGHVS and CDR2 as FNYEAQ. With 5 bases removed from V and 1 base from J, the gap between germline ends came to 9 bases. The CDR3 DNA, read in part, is TGTGCCAGCAGCCGCAGGGATTCTGGAAACACC. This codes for CASSRRDSGNT. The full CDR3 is CASSRRDSGNTIYF.

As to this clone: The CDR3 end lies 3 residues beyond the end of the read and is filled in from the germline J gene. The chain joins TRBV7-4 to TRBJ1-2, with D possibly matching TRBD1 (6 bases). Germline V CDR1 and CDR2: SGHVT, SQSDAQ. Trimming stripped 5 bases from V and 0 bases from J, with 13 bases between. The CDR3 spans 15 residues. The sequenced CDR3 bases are TGTGCCAGCAGCCTCGGACAGACTACTAACTATGGC. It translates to CASSLGQTTNYG. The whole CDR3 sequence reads CASSLGQTTNYGYTF.

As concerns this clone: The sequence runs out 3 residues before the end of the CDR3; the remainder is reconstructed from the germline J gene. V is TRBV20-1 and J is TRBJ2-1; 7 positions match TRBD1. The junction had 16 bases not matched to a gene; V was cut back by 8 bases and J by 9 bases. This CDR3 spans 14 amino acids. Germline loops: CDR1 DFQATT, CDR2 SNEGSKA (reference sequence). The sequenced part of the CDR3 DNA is TGCAGTCCCTACTCCCCGGGACAGCCCTTTGAG. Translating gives CSPYSPGQPFE. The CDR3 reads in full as CSPYSPGQPFEQFF.

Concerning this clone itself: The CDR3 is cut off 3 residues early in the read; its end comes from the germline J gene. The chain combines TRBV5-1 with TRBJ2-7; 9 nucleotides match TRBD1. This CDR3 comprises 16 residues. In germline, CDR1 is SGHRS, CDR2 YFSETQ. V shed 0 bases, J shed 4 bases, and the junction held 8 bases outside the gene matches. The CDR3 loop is CASSLGRTGVKYEQYF. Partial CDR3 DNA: TGCGCCAGCAGCTTGGGAAGGACAGGGGTAAAGTACGAG.

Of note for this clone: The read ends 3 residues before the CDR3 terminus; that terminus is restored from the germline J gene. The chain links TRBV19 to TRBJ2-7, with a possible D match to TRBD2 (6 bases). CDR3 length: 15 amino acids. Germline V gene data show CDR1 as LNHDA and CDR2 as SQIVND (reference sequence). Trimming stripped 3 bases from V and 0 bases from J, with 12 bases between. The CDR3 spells CASSINAGSSYEQYF. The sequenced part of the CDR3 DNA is TGTGCCAGTAGTATCAACGCGGGAAGCTCCTACGAG.

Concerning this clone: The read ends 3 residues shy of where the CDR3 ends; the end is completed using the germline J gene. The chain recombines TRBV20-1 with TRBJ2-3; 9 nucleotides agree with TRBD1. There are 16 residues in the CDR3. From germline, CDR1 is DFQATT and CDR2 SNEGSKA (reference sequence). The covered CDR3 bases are TGCAGTGCTAGTCACGAGCTTGACAGGGGGGGGGAGACG. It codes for CSASHELDRGGET. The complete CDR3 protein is CSASHELDRGGETQYF.

The CDR3 region is CASSLAGGLSPNEQYF. The CDR3 bases that were read are TGTGCCAGCAGCTTAGCGGGGGGACTTAGCCCTAACGAG. The chain carries TRBV7-8 and TRBJ2-7, with D perhaps TRBD2 (6 bases). The sequence runs out 3 residues before the end of the CDR3; the remainder is reconstructed from the germline J gene. CDR1 and CDR2 from the germline V gene are SGHVS and FQNEAQ. This CDR3 is built from 16 residues. Deletions cut 0 bases from V and 5 bases from J, with 17 bases between.

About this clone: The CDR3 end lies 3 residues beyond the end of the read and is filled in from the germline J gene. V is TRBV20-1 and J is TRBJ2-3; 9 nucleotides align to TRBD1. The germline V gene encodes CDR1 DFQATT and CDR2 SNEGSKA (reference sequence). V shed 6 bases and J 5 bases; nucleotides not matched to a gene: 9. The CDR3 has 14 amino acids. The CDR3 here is CSAPLTGGGDTQYF. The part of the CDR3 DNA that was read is TGCAGTGCCCCTCTGACAGGGGGGGGAGATACG.

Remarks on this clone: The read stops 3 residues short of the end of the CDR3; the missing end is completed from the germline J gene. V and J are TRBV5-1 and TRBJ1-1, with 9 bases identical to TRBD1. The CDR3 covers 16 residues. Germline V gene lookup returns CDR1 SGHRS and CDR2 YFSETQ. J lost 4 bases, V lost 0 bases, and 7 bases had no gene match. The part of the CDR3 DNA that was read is TGCGCCAGCAGCTTGGTGGGACAGGGAACAGGCACTGAA. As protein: CASSLVGQGTGTE. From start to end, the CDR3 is CASSLVGQGTGTEAFF.

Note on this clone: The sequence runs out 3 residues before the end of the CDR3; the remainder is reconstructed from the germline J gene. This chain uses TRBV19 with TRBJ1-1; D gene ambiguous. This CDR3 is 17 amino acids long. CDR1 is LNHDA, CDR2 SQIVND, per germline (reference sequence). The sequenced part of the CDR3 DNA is TGTGCCAGTAGTATGCCCAGTAGCGGGAACAATGGAGATACG. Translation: CASSMPSSGNNGDT. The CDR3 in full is CASSMPSSGNNGDTAFF. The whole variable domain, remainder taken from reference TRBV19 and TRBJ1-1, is DGGITQSPKYLFRKEGQNVTLSCEQNLNHDAMYWYRQDPGQGLRLIYYSQIVNDFQKGDIAEGYSVSREKKESFPLTVTSAQKNPTAFYLCASSMPSSGNNGDTAFFGQGTRLTVV.

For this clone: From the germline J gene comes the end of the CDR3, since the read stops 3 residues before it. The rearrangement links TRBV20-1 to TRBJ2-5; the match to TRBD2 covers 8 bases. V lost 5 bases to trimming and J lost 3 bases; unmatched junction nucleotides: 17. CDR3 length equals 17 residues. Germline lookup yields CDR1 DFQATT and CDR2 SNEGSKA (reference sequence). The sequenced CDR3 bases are TGCAGTGCTCCCATTGTCGGGGGGGCCTGGAGGGAAGAGACC. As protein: CSAPIVGGAWREET. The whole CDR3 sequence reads CSAPIVGGAWREETQYF.

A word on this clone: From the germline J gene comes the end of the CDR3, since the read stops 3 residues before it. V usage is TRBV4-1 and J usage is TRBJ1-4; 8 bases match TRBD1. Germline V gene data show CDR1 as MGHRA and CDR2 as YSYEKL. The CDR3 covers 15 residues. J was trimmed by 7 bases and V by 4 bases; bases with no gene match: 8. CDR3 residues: CASSPGPGGSEKLFF. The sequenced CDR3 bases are TGCGCCAGCAGCCCGGGCCCAGGGGGCAGTGAAAAA.

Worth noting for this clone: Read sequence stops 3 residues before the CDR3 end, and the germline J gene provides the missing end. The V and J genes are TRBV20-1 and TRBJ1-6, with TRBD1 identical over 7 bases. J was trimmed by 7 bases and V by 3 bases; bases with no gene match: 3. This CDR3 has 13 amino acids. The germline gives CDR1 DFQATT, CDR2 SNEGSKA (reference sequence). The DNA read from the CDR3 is TGCAGTGCTAGGCAAGGGGGCAATTCACCC. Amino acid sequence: CSARQGGNSP. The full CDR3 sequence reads CSARQGGNSPLHF.

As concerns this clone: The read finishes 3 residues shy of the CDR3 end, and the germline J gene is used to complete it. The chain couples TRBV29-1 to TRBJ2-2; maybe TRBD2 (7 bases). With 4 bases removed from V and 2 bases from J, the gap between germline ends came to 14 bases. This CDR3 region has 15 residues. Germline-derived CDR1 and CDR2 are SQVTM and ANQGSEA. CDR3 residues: CSVVDRGANTGELFF. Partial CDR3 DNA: TGCAGCGTTGTTGACCGGGGGGCTAACACCGGGGAG.

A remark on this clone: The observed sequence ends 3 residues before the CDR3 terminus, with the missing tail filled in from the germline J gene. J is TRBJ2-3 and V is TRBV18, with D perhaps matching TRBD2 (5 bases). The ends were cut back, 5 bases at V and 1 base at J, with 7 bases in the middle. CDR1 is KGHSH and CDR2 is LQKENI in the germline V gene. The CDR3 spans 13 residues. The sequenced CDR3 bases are TGTGCCAGCTCAGAGAGGGGCACAGATACG. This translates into CASSERGTDT. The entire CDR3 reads CASSERGTDTQYF.

The covered CDR3 bases are TGTGCCAGCAGCTGGGGACAGAATTCACCC. This encodes CASSWGQNSP. The whole CDR3 sequence is CASSWGQNSPLHF. The chain has TRBV5-6 and TRBJ1-6; TRBD1 aligns across 7 bases. The read terminates 3 residues before the CDR3 end, so the remaining end is supplied by the germline J gene. CDR3 length: 13 amino acids. The germline CDR1 and CDR2 sequences are SGHDT and YYEEEE. V dropped 3 bases and J dropped 7; count of bases not matched to a gene: 1.

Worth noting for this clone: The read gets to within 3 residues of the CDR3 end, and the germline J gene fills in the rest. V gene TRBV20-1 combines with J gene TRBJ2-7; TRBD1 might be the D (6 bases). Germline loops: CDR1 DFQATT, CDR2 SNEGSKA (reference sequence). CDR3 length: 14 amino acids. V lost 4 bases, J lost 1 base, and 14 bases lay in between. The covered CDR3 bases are TGCAGTGCTAACGGCGGGCAGGGGTCCTACGAG. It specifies CSANGGQGSYE. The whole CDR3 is CSANGGQGSYEQYF.

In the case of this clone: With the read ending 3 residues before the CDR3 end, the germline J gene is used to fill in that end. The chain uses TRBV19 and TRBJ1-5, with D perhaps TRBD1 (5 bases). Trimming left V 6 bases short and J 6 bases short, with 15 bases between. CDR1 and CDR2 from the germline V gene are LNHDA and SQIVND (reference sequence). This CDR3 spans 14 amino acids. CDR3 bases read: TGTGCCAGTAGGACCCCGGGGGTAGGTCAGCCC. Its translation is CASRTPGVGQP. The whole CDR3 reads CASRTPGVGQPQHF.

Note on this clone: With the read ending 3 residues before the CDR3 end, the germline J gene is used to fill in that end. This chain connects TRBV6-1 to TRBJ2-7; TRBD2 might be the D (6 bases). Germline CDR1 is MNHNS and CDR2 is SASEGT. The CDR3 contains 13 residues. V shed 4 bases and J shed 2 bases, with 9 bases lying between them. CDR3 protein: CASSARGTYEQYF. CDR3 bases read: TGTGCCAGCAGTGCTCGGGGGACCTACGAG.

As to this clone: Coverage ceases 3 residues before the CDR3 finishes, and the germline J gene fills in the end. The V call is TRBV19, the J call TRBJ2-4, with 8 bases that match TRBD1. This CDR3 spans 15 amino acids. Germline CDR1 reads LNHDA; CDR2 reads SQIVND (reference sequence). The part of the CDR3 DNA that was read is TGTGCCAGTAGTCGACAGGGGACAGCTAACTATGGT. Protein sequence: CASSRQGTANYG. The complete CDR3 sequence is CASSRQGTANYGQYF.

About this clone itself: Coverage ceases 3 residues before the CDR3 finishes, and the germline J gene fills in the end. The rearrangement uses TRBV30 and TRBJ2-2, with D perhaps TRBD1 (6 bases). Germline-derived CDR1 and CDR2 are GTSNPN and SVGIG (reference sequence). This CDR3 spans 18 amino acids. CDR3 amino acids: CAWSAGTGSSSYNSPLFF. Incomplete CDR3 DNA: TGTGCCTGGAGTGCCGGAACAGGGTCTAGCTCCTATAATTCACCG. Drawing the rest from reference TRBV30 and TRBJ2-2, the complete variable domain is SQTIHQWPATLVQPVGSPLSLECTVEGTSNPNLYWYRQAAGRGLQLLFYSVGIGQISSEVPQNLSASRPQDRQFILSSKKLLLSDSGFYLCAWSAGTGSSSYNSPLFFGEGSRLTVL.

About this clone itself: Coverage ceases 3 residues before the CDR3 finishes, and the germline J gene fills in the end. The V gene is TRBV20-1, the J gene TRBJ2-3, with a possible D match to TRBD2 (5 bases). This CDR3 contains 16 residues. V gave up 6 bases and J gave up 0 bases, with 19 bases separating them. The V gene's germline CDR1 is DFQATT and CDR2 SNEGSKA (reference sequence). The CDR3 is CSAESLRGPSTDTQYF. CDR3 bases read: TGCAGTGCCGAGTCCCTTCGCGGGCCTAGCACAGATACG.

The CDR3 DNA, read in part, is TGTGCCAGCAGTGAGGGGACAGGGGGTGGTCAGCCC. It translates to CASSEGTGGGQP. The whole CDR3 is CASSEGTGGGQPQHF. The rearrangement uses TRBV6-1 and TRBJ1-5; the match to TRBD1 covers 11 bases. Coverage ceases 3 residues before the CDR3 finishes, and the germline J gene fills in the end. Germline V CDR1 and CDR2: MNHNS, SASEGT. With V trimmed by 3 bases and J by 6 bases, 4 bases remained unmatched. The CDR3 is made up of 15 amino acids.

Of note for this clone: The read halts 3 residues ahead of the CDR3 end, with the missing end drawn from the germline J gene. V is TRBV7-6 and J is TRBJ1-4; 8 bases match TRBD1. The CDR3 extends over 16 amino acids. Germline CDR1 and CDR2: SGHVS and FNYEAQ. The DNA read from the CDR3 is TGTGCCAGCAGCTTATCCCCGGGACAGGATAATTCACCA. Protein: CASSLSPGQDNSP. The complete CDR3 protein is CASSLSPGQDNSPLFF.

The CDR3 bases that were read are TGTGCCAGCAGCTTTGAAAGCGGGAGAATCGGTAATGAG. Amino acid sequence: CASSFESGRIGNE. The CDR3, in full, reads CASSFESGRIGNEQFF. The genes are TRBV7-6 and TRBJ2-1; 8 bases fit TRBD2. The observed sequence ends 3 residues before the CDR3 terminus, with the missing tail filled in from the germline J gene. V lost 3 bases, J lost 7 bases, and 11 bases stayed unmatched. Germline loops: CDR1 SGHVS, CDR2 FNYEAQ. There are 16 residues in the CDR3.

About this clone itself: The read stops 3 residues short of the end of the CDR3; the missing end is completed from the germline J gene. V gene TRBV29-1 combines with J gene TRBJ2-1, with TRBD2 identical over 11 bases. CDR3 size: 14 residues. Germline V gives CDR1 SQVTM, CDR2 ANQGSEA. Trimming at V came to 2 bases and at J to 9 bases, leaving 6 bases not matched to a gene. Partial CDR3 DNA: TGCAGCGTTGAATGGGGGACTAGCGGCAGTGAG. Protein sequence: CSVEWGTSGSE. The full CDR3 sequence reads CSVEWGTSGSEQFF.

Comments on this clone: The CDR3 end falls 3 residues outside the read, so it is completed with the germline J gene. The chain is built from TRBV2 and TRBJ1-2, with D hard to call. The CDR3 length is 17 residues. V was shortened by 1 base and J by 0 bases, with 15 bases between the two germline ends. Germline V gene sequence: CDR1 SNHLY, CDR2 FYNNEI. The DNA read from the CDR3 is TGTGCCAGCAGTGAAGTGAAGTTCCCAACAGCTAACTATGGC. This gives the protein CASSEVKFPTANYG. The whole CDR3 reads CASSEVKFPTANYGYTF.

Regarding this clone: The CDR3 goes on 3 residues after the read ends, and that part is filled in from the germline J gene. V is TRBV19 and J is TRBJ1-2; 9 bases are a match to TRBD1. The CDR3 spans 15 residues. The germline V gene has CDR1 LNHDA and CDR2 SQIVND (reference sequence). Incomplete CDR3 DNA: TGTGCCAGTAGTGCGGGGACAGGGAGCACAGATACC. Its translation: CASSAGTGSTDT. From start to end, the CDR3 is CASSAGTGSTDTYTF.

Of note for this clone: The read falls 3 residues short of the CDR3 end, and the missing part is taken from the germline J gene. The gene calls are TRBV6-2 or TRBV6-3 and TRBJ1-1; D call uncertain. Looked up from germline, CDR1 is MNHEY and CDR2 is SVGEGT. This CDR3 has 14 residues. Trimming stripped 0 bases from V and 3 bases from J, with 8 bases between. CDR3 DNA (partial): TGTGCCAGCAGTTACTCCGGGGTCTACACTGAA. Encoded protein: CASSYSGVYTE. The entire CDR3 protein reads CASSYSGVYTEAFF.

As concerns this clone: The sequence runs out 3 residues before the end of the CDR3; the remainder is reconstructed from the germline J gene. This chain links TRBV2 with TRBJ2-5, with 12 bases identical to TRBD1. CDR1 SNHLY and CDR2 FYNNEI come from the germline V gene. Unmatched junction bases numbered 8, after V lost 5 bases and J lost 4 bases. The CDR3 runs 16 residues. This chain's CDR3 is CASSRDRGPPIETQYF. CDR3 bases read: TGTGCCAGCAGTAGGGACAGGGGGCCCCCGATAGAGACC.